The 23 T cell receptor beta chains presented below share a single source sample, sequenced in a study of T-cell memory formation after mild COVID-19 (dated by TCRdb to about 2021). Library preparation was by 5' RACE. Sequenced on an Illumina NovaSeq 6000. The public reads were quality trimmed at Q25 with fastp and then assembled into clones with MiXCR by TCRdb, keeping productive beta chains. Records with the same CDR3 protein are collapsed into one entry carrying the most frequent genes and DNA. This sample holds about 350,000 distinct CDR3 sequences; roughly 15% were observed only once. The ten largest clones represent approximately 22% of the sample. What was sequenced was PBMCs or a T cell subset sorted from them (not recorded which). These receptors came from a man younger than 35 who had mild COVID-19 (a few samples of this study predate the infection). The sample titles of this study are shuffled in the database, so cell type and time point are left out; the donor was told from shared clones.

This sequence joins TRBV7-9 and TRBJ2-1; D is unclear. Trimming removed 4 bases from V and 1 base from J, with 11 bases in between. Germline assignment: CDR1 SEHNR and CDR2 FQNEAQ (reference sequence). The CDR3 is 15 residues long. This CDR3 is CASSSSVQSYNEQFF. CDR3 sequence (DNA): TGTGCCAGCAGCTCTTCGGTCCAATCCTACAATGAGCAGTTCTTC.

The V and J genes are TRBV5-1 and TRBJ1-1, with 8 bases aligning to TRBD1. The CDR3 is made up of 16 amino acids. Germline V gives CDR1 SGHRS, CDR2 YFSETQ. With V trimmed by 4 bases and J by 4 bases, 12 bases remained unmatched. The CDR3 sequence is CASSLGQGGMGTEAFF. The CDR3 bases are TGCGCCAGCAGCCTTGGACAGGGCGGTATGGGCACTGAAGCTTTCTTT.

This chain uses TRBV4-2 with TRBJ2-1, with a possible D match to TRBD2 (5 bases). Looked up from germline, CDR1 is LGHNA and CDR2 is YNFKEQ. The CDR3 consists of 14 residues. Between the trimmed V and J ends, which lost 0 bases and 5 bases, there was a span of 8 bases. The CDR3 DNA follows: TGTGCCAGCAGCCAAGATGAACTAGACAATGAGCAGTTCTTC. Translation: CASSQDELDNEQFF.

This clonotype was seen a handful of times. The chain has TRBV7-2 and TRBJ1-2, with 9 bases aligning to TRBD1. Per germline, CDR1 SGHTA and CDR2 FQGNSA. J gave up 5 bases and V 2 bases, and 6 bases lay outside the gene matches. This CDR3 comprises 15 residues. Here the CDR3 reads CASSLMADRGYGYTF. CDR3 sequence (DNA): TGTGCCAGCAGCTTAATGGCGGACAGGGGATATGGCTACACCTTC.

CDR3 nucleotide sequence: TGTGCCAGCAGTTTATCGGGCAGGAACACCGGGGAGCTGTTTTTT. Amino acids: CASSLSGRNTGELFF. The rearrangement uses TRBV27 and TRBJ2-2; D is uncertain. Germline assignment: CDR1 MNHEY and CDR2 SMNVEV (reference sequence). V dropped 0 bases and J dropped 1 base, with 6 bases sitting between them. The CDR3 is 15 residues long.

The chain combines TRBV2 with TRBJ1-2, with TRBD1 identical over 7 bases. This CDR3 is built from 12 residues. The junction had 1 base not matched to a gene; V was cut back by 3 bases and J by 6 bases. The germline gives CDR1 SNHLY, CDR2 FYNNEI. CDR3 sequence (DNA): TGTGCCAGCAGTGATGACAGGGATGGCTACACCTTC. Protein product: CASSDDRDGYTF.

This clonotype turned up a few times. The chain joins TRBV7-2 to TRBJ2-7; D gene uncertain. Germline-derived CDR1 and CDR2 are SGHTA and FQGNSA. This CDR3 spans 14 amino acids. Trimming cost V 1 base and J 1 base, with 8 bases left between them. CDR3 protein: CASSLEQRSYEQYF. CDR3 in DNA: TGTGCCAGCAGCTTAGAACAGAGATCCTACGAGCAGTACTTC.

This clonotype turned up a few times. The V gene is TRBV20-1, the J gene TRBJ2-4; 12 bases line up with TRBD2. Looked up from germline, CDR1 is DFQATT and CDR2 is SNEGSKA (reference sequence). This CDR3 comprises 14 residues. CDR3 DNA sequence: TGCAGCGAACTAGCGGGGGGAGCATTGAACATTCAGTACTTC. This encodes CSELAGGALNIQYF.

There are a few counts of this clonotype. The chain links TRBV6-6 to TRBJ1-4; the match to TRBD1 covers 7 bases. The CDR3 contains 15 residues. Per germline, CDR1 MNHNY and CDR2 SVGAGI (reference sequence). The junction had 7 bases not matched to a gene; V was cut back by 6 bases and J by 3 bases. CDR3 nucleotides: TGTGCCAGCAGAGTCGTAGACAGGGCTAATGAAAAACTGTTTTTT. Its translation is CASRVVDRANEKLFF.

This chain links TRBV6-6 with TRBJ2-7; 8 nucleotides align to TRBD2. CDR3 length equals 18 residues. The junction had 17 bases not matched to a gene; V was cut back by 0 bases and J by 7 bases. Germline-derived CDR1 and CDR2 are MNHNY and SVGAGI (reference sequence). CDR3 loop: CASSYSILGSSGGGEQYV. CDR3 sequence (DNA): TGTGCCAGCAGTTACTCGATCCTCGGTTCCAGCGGGGGAGGTGAGCAGTACGTC.

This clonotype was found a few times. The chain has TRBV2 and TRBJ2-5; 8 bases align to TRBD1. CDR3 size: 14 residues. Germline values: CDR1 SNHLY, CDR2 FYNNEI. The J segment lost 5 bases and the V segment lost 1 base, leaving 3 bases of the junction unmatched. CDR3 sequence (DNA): TGTGCCAGCAGTGAAGAGGACAGGGACGAGACCCAGTACTTC. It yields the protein CASSEEDRDETQYF.

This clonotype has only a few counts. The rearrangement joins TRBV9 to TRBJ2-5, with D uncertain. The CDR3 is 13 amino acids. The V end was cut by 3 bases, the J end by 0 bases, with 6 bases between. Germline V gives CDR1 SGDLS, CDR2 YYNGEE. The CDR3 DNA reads TGTGCCAGCAGCGGAAGTAACCAAGAGACCCAGTACTTC. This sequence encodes CASSGSNQETQYF.

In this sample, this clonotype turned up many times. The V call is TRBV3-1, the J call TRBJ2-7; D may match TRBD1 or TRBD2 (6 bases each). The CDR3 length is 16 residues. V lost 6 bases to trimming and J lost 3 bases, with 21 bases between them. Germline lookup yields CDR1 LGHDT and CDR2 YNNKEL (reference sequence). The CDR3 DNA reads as TGTGCCAGCAGTCTCAGCCCTGCGGAGGGGGGCTACGAGCAGTACTTC. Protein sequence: CASSLSPAEGGYEQYF.

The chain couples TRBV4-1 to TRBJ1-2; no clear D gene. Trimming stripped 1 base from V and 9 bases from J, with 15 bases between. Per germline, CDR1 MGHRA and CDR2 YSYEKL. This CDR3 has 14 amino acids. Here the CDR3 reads CASSQVRRPGSYTF. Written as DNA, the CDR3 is TGCGCCAGCAGCCAAGTCCGGCGCCCGGGGAGCTACACCTTC.

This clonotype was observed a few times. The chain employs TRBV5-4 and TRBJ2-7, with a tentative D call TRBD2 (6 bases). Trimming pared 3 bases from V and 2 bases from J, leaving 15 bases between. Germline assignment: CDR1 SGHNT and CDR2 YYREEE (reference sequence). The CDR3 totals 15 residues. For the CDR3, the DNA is TGTGCCAGCAGCTGGGGGGTTGAGGCCACCTACGAGCAGTACTTC. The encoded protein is CASSWGVEATYEQYF.

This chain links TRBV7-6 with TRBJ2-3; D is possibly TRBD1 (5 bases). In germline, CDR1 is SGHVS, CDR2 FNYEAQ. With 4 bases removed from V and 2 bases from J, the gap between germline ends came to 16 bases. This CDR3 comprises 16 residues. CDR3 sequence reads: CASSSTRDRATDTQYF. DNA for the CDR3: TGTGCCAGCAGCTCAACACGCGACAGAGCCACAGATACGCAGTATTTT.

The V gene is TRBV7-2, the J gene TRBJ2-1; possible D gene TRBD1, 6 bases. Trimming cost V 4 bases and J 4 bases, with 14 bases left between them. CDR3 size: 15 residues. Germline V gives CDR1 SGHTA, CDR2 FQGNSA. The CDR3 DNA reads TGTGCCAGCAGCTCAGCCGGGACAAAGTACAATGAGCAGTTCTTC. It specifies CASSSAGTKYNEQFF.

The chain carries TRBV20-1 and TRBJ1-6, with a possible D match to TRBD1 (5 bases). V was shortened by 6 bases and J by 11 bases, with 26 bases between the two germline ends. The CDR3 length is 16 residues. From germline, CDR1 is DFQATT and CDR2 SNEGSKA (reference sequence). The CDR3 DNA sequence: TGCAGTGCATACGCCCAGAGTGGGGCCGAGAGGGCACCCCTCCACTTT. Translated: CSAYAQSGAERAPLHF.

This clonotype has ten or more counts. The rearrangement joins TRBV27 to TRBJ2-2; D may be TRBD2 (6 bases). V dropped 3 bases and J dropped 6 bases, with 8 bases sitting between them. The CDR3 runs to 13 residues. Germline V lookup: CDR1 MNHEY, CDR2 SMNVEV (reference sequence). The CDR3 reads CASSFRLAGELFF. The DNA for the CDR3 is TGTGCCAGCAGTTTCAGACTAGCCGGGGAGCTGTTTTTT.

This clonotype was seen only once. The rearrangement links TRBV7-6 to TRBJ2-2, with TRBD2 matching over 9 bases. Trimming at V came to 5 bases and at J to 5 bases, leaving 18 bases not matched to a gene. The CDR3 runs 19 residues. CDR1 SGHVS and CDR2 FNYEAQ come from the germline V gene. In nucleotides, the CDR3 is TGTGCCAGCAGCCCCTACGTCGAGCGGGGGGCCAGGCGGACCGGGGAGCTGTTTTTT. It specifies CASSPYVERGARRTGELFF.

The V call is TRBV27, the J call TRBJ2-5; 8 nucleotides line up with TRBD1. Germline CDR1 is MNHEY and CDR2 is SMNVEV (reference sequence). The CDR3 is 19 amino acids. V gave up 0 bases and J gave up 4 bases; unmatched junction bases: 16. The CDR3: CASSLSHRKGTGGTETQYF. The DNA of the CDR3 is TGTGCCAGCAGTTTATCGCACCGCAAGGGGACAGGAGGCACAGAGACCCAGTACTTC.

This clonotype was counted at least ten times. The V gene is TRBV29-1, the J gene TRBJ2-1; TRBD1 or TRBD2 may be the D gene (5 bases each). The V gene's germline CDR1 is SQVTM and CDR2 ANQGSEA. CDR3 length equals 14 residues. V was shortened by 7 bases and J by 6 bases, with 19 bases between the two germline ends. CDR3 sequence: CSDRIQTGPNEQFF. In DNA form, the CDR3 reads TGCAGCGACCGGATACAGACGGGGCCCAATGAGCAGTTCTTC.

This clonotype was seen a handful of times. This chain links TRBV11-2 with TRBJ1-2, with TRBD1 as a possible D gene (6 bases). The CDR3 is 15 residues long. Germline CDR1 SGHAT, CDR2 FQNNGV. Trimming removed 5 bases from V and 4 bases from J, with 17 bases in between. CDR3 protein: CASSLPGQGIYGYTF. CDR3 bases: TGTGCCAGCAGCCTCCCCGGCCAGGGGATCTATGGCTACACCTTC.